This passage covers 4 T cell receptor beta chains from one sample sequenced in a study of technical replicates of blood from several donors (dated by TCRdb to the late 2010s). Library preparation used the immunoSEQ multiplex PCR assay. TCRdb limited this immuneACCESS table to in-frame rearrangements with V and J called. A share of clones is missing; checked studies link under half to unresolved V genes, and the rest is unexplained. The sample table holds about 88,000 clones, of which about 90% were seen once. The ten largest clonotypes hold roughly 0.26% of the sample. The sequenced material came from T cells isolated from PBMCs. These receptors originate from a human donor in good health.

This sequence joins TRBV6-5 and TRBJ2-1, with D perhaps TRBD2 (6 bases). Trimming pared 5 bases from V and 2 bases from J, leaving 13 bases between. The CDR3 covers 15 residues. CDR1 is MNHEY and CDR2 is SVGAGI in the germline V gene. As DNA, the CDR3 is TGTGCCAGCAGTGGAGGGTTGTCTCCCTACAATGAGCAGTTCTTC. Its translation is CASSGGLSPYNEQFF.

The V gene is TRBV2, the J gene TRBJ2-7; TRBD2 aligns across 10 bases. Trimming cost V 2 bases and J 2 bases; bases outside gene matches: 15. Germline-derived CDR1 and CDR2 are SNHLY and FYNNEI. The CDR3 is made up of 19 amino acids. The CDR3 loop is CASSEISGRQRGGPYEQYF. In nucleotides, the CDR3 is TGTGCCAGCAGTGAAATTTCCGGGCGTCAGCGGGGGGGCCCCTACGAGCAGTACTTC. Full variable domain (outside the CDR3, taken from reference TRBV2 and TRBJ2-7): EPEVTQTPSHQVTQMGQEVILRCVPISNHLYFYWYRQILGQKVEFLVSFYNNEISEKSEIFDDQFSVERPDGSNFTLKIRSTKLEDSAMYFCASSEISGRQRGGPYEQYFGPGTRLTVT.

V and J are TRBV10-1 and TRBJ2-2; 8 nucleotides line up with TRBD1. Per the germline V gene, CDR1 is WNHNN and CDR2 is SYGVQD (reference sequence). The CDR3 contains 14 residues. V was pared by 6 bases and J by 5 bases, with 5 bases of the junction left unmatched. CDR3 nucleotide sequence: TGCGCCAGCAGGGGACAGGCGACTACCGGGGAGCTGTTTTTT. Translated: CASRGQATTGELFF.

The V call is TRBV6-6, the J call TRBJ1-6, with a weak D call TRBD1 (6 bases). CDR1 and CDR2 (germline): MNHNY, SVGAGI (reference sequence). The CDR3 runs 15 residues. Trimming stripped 0 bases from V and 5 bases from J, with 8 bases between. CDR3 DNA: TGTGCCAGCAGTTACTCTGGGACAAATAATTCACCCCTCCACTTT. Its translation: CASSYSGTNNSPLHF.